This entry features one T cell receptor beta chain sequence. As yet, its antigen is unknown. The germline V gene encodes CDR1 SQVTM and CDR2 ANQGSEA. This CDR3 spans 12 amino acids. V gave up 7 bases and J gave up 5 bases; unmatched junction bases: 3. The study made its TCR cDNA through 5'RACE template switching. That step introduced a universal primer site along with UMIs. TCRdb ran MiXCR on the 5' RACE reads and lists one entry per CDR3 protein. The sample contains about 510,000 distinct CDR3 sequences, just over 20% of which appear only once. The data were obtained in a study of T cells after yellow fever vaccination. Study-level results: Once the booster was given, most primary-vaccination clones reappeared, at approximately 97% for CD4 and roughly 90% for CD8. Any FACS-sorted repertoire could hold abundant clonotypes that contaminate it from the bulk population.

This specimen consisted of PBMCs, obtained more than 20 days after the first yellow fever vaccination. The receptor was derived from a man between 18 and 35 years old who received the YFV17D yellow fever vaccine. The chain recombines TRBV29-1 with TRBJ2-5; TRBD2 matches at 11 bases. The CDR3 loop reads CSALAGDETQYF. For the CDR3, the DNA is TGCAGCGCACTAGCGGGGGATGAGACCCAGTACTTC.